Each of the 16 T cell receptor beta chains below was sequenced from the same sample in a study of post-analysis software for immune sequencing data. Study conclusions and caveats: Controls showed lower frequencies than patients for roughly 5 TRBV segments, and TRBV5-6, TRBV5-1 and TRBV20-1 were among these.

Their antigens are not known. Carried by the TCR beta cDNA libraries were unique molecular identifiers. Using its own MiXCR run on the PCR reads, TCRdb lists one record per CDR3 protein. This table has hundreds of thousands of distinct CDR3 sequences, around 60% appearing once. The sequencing sample was made of blood. The receptor source for this set is a girl aged 2 to 9 with multiple sclerosis.

CDR3 DNA: TGCGCCAGCAGTGAGTCGAGGGGGTCCACAGATACGCAGTATTTT. Translation gives CASSESRGSTDTQYF. The chain recombines TRBV10-2 with TRBJ2-3; possibly TRBD1 for D (6 bases). V was cut by 0 bases and J by 2 bases, with 9 bases left in between. Germline V gene data show CDR1 as WSHSY and CDR2 as SAAADI. This CDR3 is built from 15 residues.

This rearrangement joins TRBV20-1 to TRBJ2-2, with 7 positions matching TRBD1. CDR1 is DFQATT, CDR2 SNEGSKA, per germline (reference sequence). With V trimmed by 5 bases and J by 0 bases, 3 bases remained unmatched. The CDR3 is made up of 14 amino acids. The DNA of the CDR3 is TGCAGTGCTTGGGACAGAGCGAACACCGGGGAGCTGTTTTTT. It encodes CSAWDRANTGELFF.

The genes are TRBV5-5 and TRBJ1-5, with a possible D match to TRBD1 (6 bases). Germline-derived CDR1 and CDR2 are SGHKS and YYEKEE (reference sequence). The CDR3 has 16 amino acids. Trimming removed 4 bases at V and 5 bases at J, with 19 bases between. The CDR3 here is CASSPLIGGGDQPQHF. In DNA form, the CDR3 reads TGTGCCAGCAGCCCCCTTATCGGGGGGGGCGATCAGCCCCAGCATTTT.

This chain links TRBV12-3 or TRBV12-4 with TRBJ2-3; the D gene could be TRBD1 or TRBD2 (6 bases each). This CDR3 spans 18 amino acids. Trimming took off 7 bases at V and 4 bases at J, with 27 bases between the two ends. CDR3 coding DNA: TGTGCCAGCAAACCGCTGTCCCAAGGGGGGTACAGCGCAGATACGCAGTATTTT. Encoded protein: CASKPLSQGGYSADTQYF.

J is TRBJ1-1 and V is TRBV6-5; D is perhaps TRBD1 (6 bases). This CDR3 is 15 amino acids long. V was trimmed by 4 bases and J by 4 bases, leaving 16 bases between them. CDR1 MNHEY and CDR2 SVGAGI come from the germline V gene. The CDR3 reads CASSLDQGTGTEAFF. The CDR3 coding sequence is TGTGCCAGCAGTTTAGACCAGGGGACGGGCACTGAAGCTTTCTTT.

This clonotype has a handful of counts. The rearrangement links TRBV5-1 to TRBJ2-1, with 9 nucleotides matching TRBD1. The CDR3 length is 15 residues. Germline values: CDR1 SGHRS, CDR2 YFSETQ. V lost 4 bases to trimming and J lost 6 bases; unmatched junction nucleotides: 8. CDR3 sequence reads: CASSPRDRVFNEQFF. DNA for the CDR3: TGCGCCAGCAGCCCCCGGGACAGGGTATTCAATGAGCAGTTCTTC.

The chain recombines TRBV5-1 with TRBJ1-2; tentatively, D is TRBD1 (6 bases). Between the trimmed V and J ends, which lost 0 bases and 4 bases, there was a span of 13 bases. In germline, CDR1 is SGHRS, CDR2 YFSETQ. The CDR3 is 15 residues long. Here the CDR3 reads CASSLDPGEVYGYTF. The DNA for the CDR3 is TGCGCCAGCAGCTTGGATCCAGGGGAGGTCTATGGCTACACCTTC.

The chain employs TRBV10-3 and TRBJ2-7; TRBD1 aligns across 8 bases. The V segment lost 8 bases and the J segment 0 bases; nucleotides outside the gene matches: 6. CDR1 ENHRY and CDR2 SYGVKD come from the germline V gene. This CDR3 is built from 14 residues. For the CDR3, the DNA is TGTGCCATCGGGACAGGCGGTCCCTCCTACGAGCAGTACTTC. Translated: CAIGTGGPSYEQYF.

This clonotype was observed once. The genes are TRBV11-2 and TRBJ2-4; 9 positions match TRBD1. The J call is in doubt because the DNA end fits TRBJ2-7 better. The length of the CDR3 is 14 residues. Germline V gene lookup returns CDR1 SGHAT and CDR2 FQNNGV. This CDR3 reads CASSLGQGQLEQYF. Here the CDR3 DNA reads TGTGCCAGCAGCTTGGGACAGGGACAGCTCGAGCAGTACTTC.

This clonotype was observed a handful of times. This sequence joins TRBV12-3 or TRBV12-4 and TRBJ2-5, with TRBD2 identical over 9 bases. The DNA matches TRBJ2-7 better at its end, which makes the J call doubtful. The CDR3 covers 15 residues. Here the CDR3 reads CASSLGGLAVDEQYF. The CDR3 DNA reads TGTGCCAGCAGTTTAGGGGGACTAGCCGTAGACGAGCAGTACTTC.

Only a few counts were recorded for this clonotype. The V gene is TRBV7-2, the J gene TRBJ2-3, with D possibly being TRBD1 or TRBD2 (5 bases each). Trimming cost V 1 base and J 6 bases, with 14 bases left between them. This CDR3 comprises 15 residues. The germline V gene encodes CDR1 SGHTA and CDR2 FQGNSA. In DNA form, the CDR3 reads TGTGCCAGCAGCTTAGGGGACCGCCCTCGGGATACGCAGTATTTT. Translating it yields CASSLGDRPRDTQYF.

A few counts support this clonotype. This chain uses TRBV10-2 with TRBJ2-7; D not certain. This CDR3 has 11 residues. V shed 6 bases and J shed 5 bases, with 8 bases lying between them. Germline CDR1 and CDR2: WSHSY and SAAADI. CDR3 residues: CASRTNDEQYF. CDR3 in DNA: TGCGCCAGCAGGACCAACGACGAGCAGTACTTC.

The chain employs TRBV6-2 or TRBV6-3 and TRBJ2-4; D is perhaps TRBD1 (5 bases). The CDR3 totals 16 residues. V lost 0 bases, J lost 1 base, and 10 bases lay in between. CDR1 is MNHEY, CDR2 SVGEGT, per germline. The CDR3 sequence: CASSYSFRDAKNIQYF. CDR3 nucleotides: TGTGCCAGCAGTTACTCTTTCAGGGATGCCAAAAACATTCAGTACTTC.

This clonotype was found a few times. This chain's CDR3 is CASSWRDSYEQYF. In DNA, the CDR3 is TGCGCCAGCAGCTGGAGGGACAGCTACGAGCAGTACTTC. The rearrangement links TRBV5-1 to TRBJ2-7, with a tentative D call TRBD1 (7 bases). The germline CDR1 and CDR2 sequences are SGHRS and YFSETQ. V was clipped by 3 bases and J by 3 bases, with 10 bases between them. This CDR3 comprises 13 residues. The variable domain in full, completed from reference TRBV5-1 and TRBJ2-7, reads KAGVTQTPRYLIKTRGQQVTLSCSPISGHRSVSWYQQTPGQGLQFLFEYFSETQRNKGNFPGRFSGRQFSNSRSEMNVSTLELGDSALYLCASSWRDSYEQYFGPGTRLTVT.

The V gene is TRBV25-1, the J gene TRBJ2-5; a possible D gene is TRBD1 (5 bases). Trimming stripped 2 bases from V and 5 bases from J, with 12 bases between. CDR1 MGHDK and CDR2 SYGVNS come from the germline V gene. The CDR3 is 14 amino acids. The CDR3 reads CASSEDPGIETQYF. In DNA form, the CDR3 reads TGTGCCAGCAGTGAAGATCCAGGGATCGAGACCCAGTACTTC.

The chain uses TRBV24-1 and TRBJ2-3; 9 bases are a match to TRBD1. CDR3 length: 15 residues. The V and J ends lost 4 bases and 7 bases, in that order; junction bases with no gene match: 8. Per the germline V gene, CDR1 is KGHDR and CDR2 is SFDVKD. Here the CDR3 DNA reads TGTGCCACCAGTGAGACGGGACAGGGTCCGCATACGCAGTATTTT. This codes for CATSETGQGPHTQYF.